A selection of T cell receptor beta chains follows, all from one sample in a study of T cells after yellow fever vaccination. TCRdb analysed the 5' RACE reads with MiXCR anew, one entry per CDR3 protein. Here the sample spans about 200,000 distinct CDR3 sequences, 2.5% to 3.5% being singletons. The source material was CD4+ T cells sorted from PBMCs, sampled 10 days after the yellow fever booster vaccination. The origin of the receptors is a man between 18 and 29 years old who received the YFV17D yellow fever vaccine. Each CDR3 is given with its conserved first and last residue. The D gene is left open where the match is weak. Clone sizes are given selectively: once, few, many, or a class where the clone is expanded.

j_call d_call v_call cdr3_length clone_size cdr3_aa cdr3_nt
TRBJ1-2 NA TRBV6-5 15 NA CASSYSLLDTYGYTF TGTGCCAGCAGTTACTCACTTCTCGATACCTATGGCTACACCTTC
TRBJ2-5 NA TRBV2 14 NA CASNPVGGVETQYF TGTGCCAGCAACCCGGTCGGCGGGGTAGAGACCCAGTACTTC
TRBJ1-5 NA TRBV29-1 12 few CSVGDHNQPQHF TGCAGCGTTGGAGATCACAATCAGCCCCAGCATTTT
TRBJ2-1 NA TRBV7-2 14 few CASIPLWGGREQFF TGTGCCAGCATCCCCCTCTGGGGGGGCAGGGAGCAGTTCTTC
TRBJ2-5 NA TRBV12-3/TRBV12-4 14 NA CASSPEGYGETQYF TGTGCCAGCAGTCCCGAGGGCTACGGAGAGACCCAGTACTTC
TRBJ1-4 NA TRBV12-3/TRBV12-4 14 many CASSPRAINEKLFF TGTGCCAGCAGTCCCCGGGCGATTAATGAAAAACTGTTTTTT
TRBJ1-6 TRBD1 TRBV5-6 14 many CASSQGQRDSPLHF TGTGCCAGCAGCCAGGGACAGCGAGATTCACCCCTCCACTTT
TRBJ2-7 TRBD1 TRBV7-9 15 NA CASSLTGIPSYEQYF TGTGCCAGCAGCTTGACAGGGATCCCCTCCTACGAGCAGTACTTC
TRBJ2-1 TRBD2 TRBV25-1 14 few CASSEASGYNEQFF TGTGCCAGCAGTGAAGCTAGCGGATACAATGAGCAGTTCTTC
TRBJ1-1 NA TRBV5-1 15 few CASSSSPMMNTEAFF TGCGCCAGCAGCTCGTCACCGATGATGAACACTGAAGCTTTCTTT
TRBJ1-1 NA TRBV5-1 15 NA CASSLPSRAGAEAFF TGCGCCAGCAGCCTACCCTCGAGGGCGGGCGCTGAAGCTTTCTTT
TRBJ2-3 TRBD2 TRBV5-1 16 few CASSSPTSGDPDTQYF TGCGCCAGCAGCTCCCCGACTAGCGGGGACCCAGATACGCAGTATTTT
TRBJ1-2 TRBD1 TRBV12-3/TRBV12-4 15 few CASSFQPRGNYGYTF TGTGCCAGCAGTTTCCAGCCCAGGGGGAACTATGGCTACACCTTC
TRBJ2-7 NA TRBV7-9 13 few CASSSGRFYEQYF TGTGCCAGCAGCTCGGGGAGATTCTACGAGCAGTACTTC
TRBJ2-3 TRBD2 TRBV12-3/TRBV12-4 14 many CASSSSGAPDTQYF TGTGCCAGCAGTTCTAGCGGGGCCCCAGATACGCAGTATTTT
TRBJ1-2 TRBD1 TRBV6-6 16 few CASSYGLPGQGFSYTF TGTGCCAGCAGTTACGGGCTCCCGGGACAGGGTTTTTCCTACACCTTC
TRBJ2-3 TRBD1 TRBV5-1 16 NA CASSLEGDRGPDTQYF TGCGCCAGCAGCTTGGAGGGCGACAGGGGACCAGATACGCAGTATTTT
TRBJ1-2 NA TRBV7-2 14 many CASSSAPPNYGYTF TGTGCCAGCAGCTCCGCCCCTCCTAACTATGGCTACACCTTC
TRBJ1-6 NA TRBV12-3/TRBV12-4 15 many CASSLRAGQESPLHF TGTGCCAGCAGTTTACGGGCAGGGCAAGAGTCACCCCTCCACTTT
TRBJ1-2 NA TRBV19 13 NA CASKERDRFGYTF TGTGCCAGCAAGGAGCGGGACCGATTCGGCTACACCTTC
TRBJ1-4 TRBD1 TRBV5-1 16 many CASSLGDRGSGEKLFF TGCGCCAGCAGCTTGGGAGACAGGGGGTCTGGTGAAAAACTGTTTTTT
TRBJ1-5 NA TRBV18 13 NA CASSPQGLQPQHF TGTGCCAGCTCACCCCAGGGGCTTCAGCCCCAGCATTTT
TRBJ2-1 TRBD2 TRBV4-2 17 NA CARGTSGGILSYNEQFF TGTGCCAGAGGGACTAGCGGGGGGATCCTCTCCTACAATGAGCAGTTCTTC
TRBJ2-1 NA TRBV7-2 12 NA CASSLSGYEQFF TGTGCCAGCAGCTTGTCAGGGTATGAGCAGTTCTTC
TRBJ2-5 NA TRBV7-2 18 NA CASSQTAAGGLPKETQYF TGTGCCAGCAGCCAAACTGCGGCCGGGGGCCTTCCGAAAGAGACCCAGTACTTC
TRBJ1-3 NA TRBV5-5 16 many CASSLTQASSGNTIYF TGTGCCAGCAGCTTGACGCAGGCCTCCTCTGGAAACACCATATATTTT
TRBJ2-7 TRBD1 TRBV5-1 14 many CASSPTDRGDEQYF TGCGCCAGCAGCCCGACGGACAGGGGGGACGAGCAGTACTTC
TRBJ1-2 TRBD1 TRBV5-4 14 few CASSPGTGGYGYTF TGTGCCAGCAGCCCAGGGACAGGGGGCTATGGCTACACCTTC
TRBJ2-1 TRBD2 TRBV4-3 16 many CASSQGWVAGAGEQFF TGCGCCAGCAGCCAAGGGTGGGTAGCGGGGGCAGGAGAGCAGTTCTTC